The entry below describes one T cell receptor (beta chain). Antigen specificity is unknown. The germline gene is not matched at one end of the junction; a read error may be the cause. These data come from a study of tumor-infiltrating lymphocytes in primary liver carcinoma. General study findings and limits: Among the pair types, tumor region pairs showed more overlap than tumor-adjacent and tumor-blood pairs.

CDR1 is MNHEY and CDR2 is SVGEGT in the germline V gene. The CDR3 is 18 amino acids. Extraction also yielded germline DNA, while blood RNA was obtained from unsorted whole blood. Priming with a constant-region primer yielded TCR beta cDNA from 450 to 550 ng total RNA. Modified slightly, ARM-PCR produced TCR beta libraries over three nested multiplex PCR rounds. Amplification in the first two PCR rounds was performed using TRBV1-TRBV30 forward primers and a C-beta reverse primer for approximately 10 cycles each. Via MiXCR, TCRdb re-called the multiplex PCR reads, giving one row per CDR3 protein. The data show about 330,000 distinct CDR3 sequences, with less than 65% seen just once and approximately 5.9% held by the top ten.

The clonotype was recovered from a man aged 40-50 years with primary liver carcinoma and hepatitis B virus infection. The chain recombines TRBV6-2 or TRBV6-3 with TRBJ2-4; D is perhaps TRBD2 (6 bases). The sample taken for sequencing was peripheral blood. CDR3: CASSPSLRRALARNIQYF. As DNA, the CDR3 is TGTGCCAGCAGTCCCTCTTTGCGGAGGGCACTTGCCAGAAACATTCAGTACTTC.